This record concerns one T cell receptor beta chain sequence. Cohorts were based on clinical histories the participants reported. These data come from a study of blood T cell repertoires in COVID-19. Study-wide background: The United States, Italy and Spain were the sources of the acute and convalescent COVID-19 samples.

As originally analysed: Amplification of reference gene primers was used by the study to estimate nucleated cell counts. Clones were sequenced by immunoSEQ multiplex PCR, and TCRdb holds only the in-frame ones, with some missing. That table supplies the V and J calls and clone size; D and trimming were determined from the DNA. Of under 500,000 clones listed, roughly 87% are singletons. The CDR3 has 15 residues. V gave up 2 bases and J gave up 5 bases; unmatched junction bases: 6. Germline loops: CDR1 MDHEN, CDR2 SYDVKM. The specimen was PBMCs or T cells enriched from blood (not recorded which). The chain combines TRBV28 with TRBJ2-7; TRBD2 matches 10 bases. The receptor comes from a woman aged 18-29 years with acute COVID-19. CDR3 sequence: CASSLGLAGAHEQYF. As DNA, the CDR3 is TGTGCCAGCAGTTTAGGGCTAGCGGGGGCCCACGAGCAGTACTTC. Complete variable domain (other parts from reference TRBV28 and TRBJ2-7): DVKVTQSSRYLVKRTGEKVFLECVQDMDHENMFWYRQDPGLGLRLIYFSYDVKMKEKGDIPEGYSVSREKKERFSLILESASTNQTSMYLCASSLGLAGAHEQYFGPGTRLTVT.